This T cell receptor beta chain stems from a study of TIL therapy for anti-PD-1-resistant metastatic lung cancer. A remark on this clone: Its target is unknown.

Time point described: pre-treatment sample, taken before nivolumab and TIL therapy. Patients were adults with stage 4 NSCLC. The immunoSEQ assay was v3. Profiled with immunoSEQ multiplex PCR; TCRdb holds only in-frame clones, not every one. This sample has just under 60,000 clones, with 73% found just once. This CDR3 region has 19 residues. The V end was cut by 7 bases, the J end by 0 bases, with 22 bases between. The germline V gene encodes CDR1 SGHVS and CDR2 FQNEAQ. Study observations and caveats: After infusion, TIL clonotypes partly replaced peripheral T cells and declined over months.

The material was blood, obtained at baseline. This sequence was found in a person between 30 and 79 years old with non-small cell lung cancer. The rearrangement uses TRBV7-8 and TRBJ1-6; a possible D gene is TRBD1 (6 bases). The CDR3 DNA reads TGTGCCAGCAAAATATACGGGGGCCTATCGAGCTCCTATAATTCACCCCTCCACTTT. Encoded protein: CASKIYGGLSSSYNSPLHF.